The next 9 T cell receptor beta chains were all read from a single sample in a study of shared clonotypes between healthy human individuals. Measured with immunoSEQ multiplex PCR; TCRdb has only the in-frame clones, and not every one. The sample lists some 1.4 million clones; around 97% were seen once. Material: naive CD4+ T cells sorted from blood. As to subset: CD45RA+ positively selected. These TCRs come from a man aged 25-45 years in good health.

The CDR3 region has the DNA TGTGCCAGCAGCTCGGGAACCCGGGGAAGTCAGCCCCAGCATTTT. Protein: CASSSGTRGSQPQHF. This chain uses TRBV11-2 with TRBJ1-5; no definite D call. Germline-derived CDR1 and CDR2 are SGHAT and FQNNGV. The CDR3 consists of 15 residues. The V and J ends lost 4 bases and 6 bases respectively, with 16 bases between them.

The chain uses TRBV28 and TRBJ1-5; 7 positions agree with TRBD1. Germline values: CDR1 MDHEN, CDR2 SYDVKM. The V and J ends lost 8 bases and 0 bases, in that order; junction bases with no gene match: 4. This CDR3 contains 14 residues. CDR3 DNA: TGTGCCAGCTCCGGGACAGATAGCAATCAGCCCCAGCATTTT. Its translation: CASSGTDSNQPQHF. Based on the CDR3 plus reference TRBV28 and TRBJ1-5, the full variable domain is DVKVTQSSRYLVKRTGEKVFLECVQDMDHENMFWYRQDPGLGLRLIYFSYDVKMKEKGDIPEGYSVSREKKERFSLILESASTNQTSMYLCASSGTDSNQPQHFGDGTRLSIL.

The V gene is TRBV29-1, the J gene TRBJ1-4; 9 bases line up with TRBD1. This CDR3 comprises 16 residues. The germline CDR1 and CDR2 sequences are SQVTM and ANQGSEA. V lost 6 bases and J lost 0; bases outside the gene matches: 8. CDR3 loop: CSVAGQGRTTNEKLFF. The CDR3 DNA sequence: TGCAGCGTCGCAGGACAGGGGCGAACAACTAATGAAAAACTGTTTTTT. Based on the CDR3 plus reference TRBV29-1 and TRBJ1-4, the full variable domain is SAVISQKPSRDICQRGTSLTIQCQVDSQVTMMFWYRQQPGQSLTLIATANQGSEATYESGFVIDKFPISRPNLTFSTLTVSNMSPEDSSIYLCSVAGQGRTTNEKLFFGSGTQLSVL.

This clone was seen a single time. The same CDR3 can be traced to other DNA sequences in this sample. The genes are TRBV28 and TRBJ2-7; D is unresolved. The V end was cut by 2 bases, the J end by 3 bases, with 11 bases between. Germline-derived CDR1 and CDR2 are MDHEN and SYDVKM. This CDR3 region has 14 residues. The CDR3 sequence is CASSLSGGGYEQYF. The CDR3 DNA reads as TGTGCCAGCAGTTTAAGTGGCGGCGGCTACGAGCAGTACTTC.

The CDR3 nucleotides read TGTGCCAGCAGCTTAGCTCAAGCGGGAGGATACAATGAGCAGTTCTTC. Protein: CASSLAQAGGYNEQFF. The V and J genes are TRBV7-9 and TRBJ2-1; TRBD2 aligns across 9 bases. V dropped 0 bases and J dropped 4; count of bases not matched to a gene: 4. The length of the CDR3 is 16 residues. Germline V gene sequence: CDR1 SEHNR, CDR2 FQNEAQ (reference sequence).

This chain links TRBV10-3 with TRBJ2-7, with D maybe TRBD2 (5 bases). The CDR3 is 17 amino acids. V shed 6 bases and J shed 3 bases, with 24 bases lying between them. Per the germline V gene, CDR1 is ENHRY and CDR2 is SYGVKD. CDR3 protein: CAIRPRGGPPEDYEQYF. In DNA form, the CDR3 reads TGTGCCATCAGGCCACGCGGCGGGCCCCCGGAGGACTACGAGCAGTACTTC.

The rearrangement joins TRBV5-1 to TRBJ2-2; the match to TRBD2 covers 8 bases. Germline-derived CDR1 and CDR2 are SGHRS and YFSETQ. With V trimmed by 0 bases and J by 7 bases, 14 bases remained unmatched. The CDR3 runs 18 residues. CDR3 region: CASSLGLAGTTSLGELFF. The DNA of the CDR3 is TGCGCCAGCAGCTTGGGGCTAGCGGGCACCACGTCCCTCGGGGAGCTGTTTTTT.

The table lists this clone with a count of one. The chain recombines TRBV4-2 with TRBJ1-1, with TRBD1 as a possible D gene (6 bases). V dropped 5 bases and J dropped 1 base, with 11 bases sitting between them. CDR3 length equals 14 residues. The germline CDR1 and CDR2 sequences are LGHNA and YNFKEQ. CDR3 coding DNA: TGTGCCAGCAGCTACAGGGCGGCGAACACTGAAGCTTTCTTT. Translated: CASSYRAANTEAFF.

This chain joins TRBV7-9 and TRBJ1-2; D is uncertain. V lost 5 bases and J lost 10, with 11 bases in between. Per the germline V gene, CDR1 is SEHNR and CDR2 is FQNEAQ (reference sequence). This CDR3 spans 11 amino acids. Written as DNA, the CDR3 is TGTGCCAGCAGCCCCCAAGCGGACTACACCTTC. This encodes CASSPQADYTF. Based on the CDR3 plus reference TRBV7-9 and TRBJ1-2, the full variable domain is DTGVSQNPRHKITKRGQNVTFRCDPISEHNRLYWYRQTLGQGPEFLTYFQNEAQLEKSRLLSDRFSAERPKGSFSTLEIQRTEQGDSAMYLCASSPQADYTFGSGTRLTVV.